The TCR beta chain described here comes from a study of glioma-infiltrating T cells. TCR alpha and beta CDR3 regions were amplified from RNA using iRepertoire nested multiplex PCR. Using its own MiXCR run on the multiplex PCR reads, TCRdb lists one record per CDR3 protein. The repertoire holds roughly 100,000 distinct CDR3 sequences, with about 30% as singletons. The CDR3 sequence is 13 residues long. Trimming left V 2 bases short and J 3 bases short, with 7 bases between. Germline V gene sequence: CDR1 SEHNR, CDR2 FQNEAQ (reference sequence). This clonotype occurred many times. This clonotype was sampled from a human donor with low-grade glioma or glioblastoma, undergoing nonglioma brain surgery, or in good health (not recorded which). Sequencing input: glioma tissue, nonneoplastic brain tissue, or PBMCs (not recorded which). The chain uses TRBV7-9 and TRBJ1-1; D gene uncertain. The CDR3 sequence: CASSLTGDTEAFF. CDR3 sequence (DNA): TGTGCCAGCAGCTTAACCGGGGACACTGAAGCTTTCTTT.